The next 15 T cell receptor beta chains were all read from a single sample in a study of blood T cell repertoires in COVID-19. Repertoires were generated with immunoSEQ multiplex PCR, while TCRdb's copy carries only in-frame clones and drops some. The table lists about 50,000 clones, around 86% of them singletons. Sequenced sample: peripheral blood. Receptors were obtained from a woman older than 75 with COVID-19, enrolled during active disease.

The rearrangement uses TRBV15 and TRBJ2-3; D unresolved. Between the trimmed V and J ends, which lost 0 bases and 5 bases, there was a span of 6 bases. Germline CDR1 and CDR2: LNHNV and YYDKDF (reference sequence). This CDR3 has 13 amino acids. As DNA, the CDR3 is TGTGCCACCAGCAGAGATCCCCAAGATACGCAGTATTTT. Translated: CATSRDPQDTQYF.

This clone was counted only a few times. The V call is TRBV19, the J call TRBJ1-5; D ambiguous. Trimming took off 3 bases at V and 10 bases at J, with 10 bases between the two ends. CDR3 size: 12 residues. The germline gives CDR1 LNHDA, CDR2 SQIVND (reference sequence). CDR3 loop: CASSISSVPQHF. The CDR3, as DNA: TGTGCCAGTAGTATTTCGAGTGTCCCCCAGCATTTT.

This chain uses TRBV7-3 with TRBJ2-3, with a weak D call TRBD2 (6 bases). Trimming cost V 4 bases and J 6 bases, with 8 bases left between them. The CDR3 has 12 residues. Germline V CDR1 and CDR2: SGHTA, FQGTGA. The CDR3 sequence: CASSSSGDTQYF. The CDR3 DNA reads as TGTGCCAGCAGCTCGAGCGGGGATACGCAGTATTTT.

The table lists this clone with a count of one. The CDR3: CAWSSLVLNYGYTF. As DNA, the CDR3 is TGTGCCTGGAGTTCACTCGTCCTTAACTATGGCTACACCTTC. The chain joins TRBV30 to TRBJ1-2, with unresolved D. Germline V lookup: CDR1 GTSNPN, CDR2 SVGIG (reference sequence). The V and J ends lost 2 bases and 1 base respectively, with 11 bases between them. This CDR3 region has 14 residues. Together with reference TRBV30 and TRBJ1-2, the CDR3 gives the full variable domain: SQTIHQWPATLVQPVGSPLSLECTVEGTSNPNLYWYRQAAGRGLQLLFYSVGIGQISSEVPQNLSASRPQDRQFILSSKKLLLSDSGFYLCAWSSLVLNYGYTFGSGTRLTVV.

V is TRBV3-1 (or the pseudogene TRBV3-2) and J is TRBJ2-1, with 7 bases identical to TRBD2. Germline V gene lookup returns CDR1 LGHDT and CDR2 YNNKEL (reference sequence). The CDR3 has 15 residues. V trimming: 0 bases; J trimming: 7 bases; junction bases outside the gene matches: 6. CDR3 region: CASSQDRGTKNEQFF. CDR3 nucleotides: TGTGCCAGCAGCCAAGATCGTGGGACTAAAAATGAGCAGTTCTTC.

The V and J genes are TRBV12-5 and TRBJ2-5; possibly TRBD2 for D (5 bases). V was clipped by 1 base and J by 5 bases, with 17 bases between them. The CDR3 spans 16 residues. Germline CDR1 LGHNT, CDR2 FRNRAP. The CDR3 region has the DNA TGTGCTAGTGGTTTGGATCTAATCGGTCGAGGGGAGACCCAGTACTTC. Residues: CASGLDLIGRGETQYF.

This chain uses TRBV19 with TRBJ2-7, with 7 bases lining up with TRBD1. Per germline, CDR1 LNHDA and CDR2 SQIVND (reference sequence). The junction had 2 bases not matched to a gene; V was cut back by 3 bases and J by 0 bases. The CDR3 is 14 residues long. The CDR3 protein is CASSMNRGSYEQYF. Written as DNA, the CDR3 is TGTGCCAGTAGTATGAACAGGGGCTCCTACGAGCAGTACTTC.

This sequence joins TRBV29-1 and TRBJ2-7, with TRBD2 matching over 7 bases. Germline V gene data show CDR1 as SQVTM and CDR2 as ANQGSEA. Losses at the gene ends were 0 bases for V and 2 bases for J; bases not matched to a gene: 4. This CDR3 is 14 amino acids long. CDR3 sequence reads: CSVEDRGRAYEQYF. In DNA form, the CDR3 reads TGCAGCGTTGAAGATAGAGGGAGGGCCTACGAGCAGTACTTC.

CDR3 in amino acids: CASSAGHQPTDTQYF. In DNA, the CDR3 is TGCGCCAGCAGCGCAGGGCACCAACCCACAGATACGCAGTATTTT. The V and J genes are TRBV4-1 and TRBJ2-3, with D possibly TRBD1 on 5 matching bases. With 5 bases removed from V and 2 bases from J, the gap between germline ends came to 14 bases. The CDR3 covers 15 residues. The germline CDR1 and CDR2 sequences are MGHRA and YSYEKL.

The gene calls are TRBV6-5 and TRBJ2-1; 12 bases match TRBD2. There are 15 residues in the CDR3. V lost 6 bases and J lost 6; bases outside the gene matches: 6. The germline CDR1 and CDR2 sequences are MNHEY and SVGAGI. CDR3: CASSRLAGGRNEQFF. CDR3 bases: TGTGCCAGCAGCCGTCTAGCGGGAGGGCGCAATGAGCAGTTCTTC.

The chain couples TRBV19 to TRBJ1-1; 7 nucleotides line up with TRBD1. Germline CDR1 LNHDA, CDR2 SQIVND (reference sequence). V was pared by 5 bases and J by 4 bases, with 7 bases of the junction left unmatched. The CDR3 is made up of 14 amino acids. In nucleotides, the CDR3 is TGTGCCAGTAGTGCGACAGGGCAAGGCACTGAAGCTTTCTTT. It specifies CASSATGQGTEAFF.

The chain links TRBV11-2 to TRBJ2-7; no clear D gene. Germline CDR1 is SGHAT and CDR2 is FQNNGV. Trimming removed 3 bases at V and 5 bases at J, with 8 bases between. The CDR3 consists of 12 residues. CDR3 amino acids: CASSFLDDEQYF. The CDR3 region has the DNA TGTGCCAGCAGCTTTCTAGATGACGAGCAGTACTTC. The full variable domain, its missing parts supplied by reference TRBV11-2 and TRBJ2-7, is EAGVAQSPRYKIIEKRQSVAFWCNPISGHATLYWYQQILGQGPKLLIQFQNNGVVDDSQLPKDRFSAERLKGVDSTLKIQPAKLEDSAVYLCASSFLDDEQYFGPGTRLTVT.

The J gene is TRBJ2-7, the V gene TRBV7-2; 7 nucleotides match TRBD2. The CDR3 sequence is 14 residues long. V shed 3 bases and J 3 bases; nucleotides not matched to a gene: 5. Germline CDR1 is SGHTA and CDR2 is FQGNSA. The DNA of the CDR3 is TGTGCCAGCAGCTTGGGGTGGACTAGCTACGAGCAGTACTTC. This encodes CASSLGWTSYEQYF.

The chain combines TRBV6-5 with TRBJ2-2; TRBD1 is a possible D gene (5 bases). The CDR3 runs 15 residues. Germline CDR1 MNHEY, CDR2 SVGAGI. Trimming pared 6 bases from V and 1 base from J, leaving 12 bases between. CDR3 residues: CASRSWGENTGELFF. The CDR3 DNA sequence: TGTGCCAGCAGGTCATGGGGCGAGAACACCGGGGAGCTGTTTTTT.

This clone was recorded once. This chain connects TRBV18 to TRBJ2-7, with D perhaps TRBD1 (5 bases). The CDR3 consists of 14 residues. The ends were cut back, 5 bases at V and 3 bases at J, with 14 bases in the middle. Germline V gene data show CDR1 as KGHSH and CDR2 as LQKENI. The CDR3, as DNA: TGTGCCAGCTCAGAGTTTACAGGAGTCTACGAGCAGTACTTC. It codes for CASSEFTGVYEQYF.